The T cell receptor beta chain under discussion was sequenced for a study of T cells after yellow fever vaccination. In TCRdb, the 5' RACE reads were re-called with MiXCR into one record per CDR3 protein. The repertoire holds hundreds of thousands of distinct CDR3 sequences, with approximately 10% as singletons. Study-wide points: Secondary responses were weaker yet peaked faster, day 5 versus 15. Highly abundant clonotypes carried over from the bulk population could end up in FACS-sorted repertoires as contaminants.

This clonotype was seen a handful of times. Its antigen is still unknown. Germline V gene sequence: CDR1 SGHAT, CDR2 FQDESV (reference sequence). V dropped 4 bases and J dropped 8; count of bases not matched to a gene: 7. The CDR3 is made up of 16 amino acids. This rearrangement joins TRBV11-1 to TRBJ2-1, with 14 bases fitting TRBD2. This clonotype was sampled from a man younger than 35 who received the YFV17D yellow fever vaccine. The specimen comprised CD4+ T cells sorted from PBMCs, sampled 5 days after the yellow fever booster vaccination. The CDR3 DNA reads TGTGCCAGCAGCTACTCCGGGACTAGCGGGGGTGATGAGCAGTTCTTC. Its protein product is CASSYSGTSGGDEQFF.